A single sample gave rise to the 18 T cell receptor beta chains below, sequenced in a study of blood T cell repertoires in COVID-19. The data were produced by immunoSEQ multiplex PCR, yet TCRdb's version contains in-frame clones alone and is incomplete. In the table there are a few hundred thousand clones, about 90% of which are singletons. The sequenced material came from peripheral blood. The receptors originated from a young man with COVID-19, enrolled during active disease.

This clone was detected many times. The genes are TRBV2 and TRBJ1-1, with TRBD1 matching 7 bases. This CDR3 contains 15 residues. V gave up 4 bases and J gave up 2 bases; unmatched junction bases: 7. CDR1 is SNHLY, CDR2 FYNNEI, per germline. CDR3 protein: CASSVEGAGNTEAFF. CDR3 sequence (DNA): TGTGCCAGCAGTGTGGAGGGGGCGGGAAACACTGAAGCTTTCTTT.

The rearrangement uses TRBV7-2 and TRBJ2-2, with TRBD1 identical over 9 bases. The CDR3 loop spans 16 amino acids. With V trimmed by 6 bases and J by 5 bases, 10 bases remained unmatched. Germline CDR1 is SGHTA and CDR2 is FQGNSA. CDR3 loop: CASSPPGQGITGELFF. CDR3 in DNA: TGTGCCAGCAGTCCTCCGGGACAGGGAATAACCGGGGAGCTGTTTTTT.

In regard to this clone: One base away lies a much larger clone, so this may be a sequencing read error. The rearrangement uses TRBV6-1 and TRBJ1-3; 8 bases are a match to TRBD1. The CDR3 is 14 amino acids. V shed 3 bases and J 2 bases; nucleotides not matched to a gene: 0. Per germline, CDR1 MNHNS and CDR2 SASEGT. The CDR3 protein is CASSDRGPGNTIYF. The CDR3 DNA reads as TGTGCCAGCAGTGACAGGGGGCCTGGAAACACCATATATTTT.

V gene TRBV5-4 combines with J gene TRBJ2-4; 13 nucleotides line up with TRBD2. Germline assignment: CDR1 SGHNT and CDR2 YYREEE (reference sequence). V trimming: 3 bases; J trimming: 10 bases; junction bases outside the gene matches: 10. The CDR3 spans 16 residues. CDR3 sequence reads: CASSSGLAGPGGIQYF. DNA of the CDR3: TGTGCCAGCAGCTCGGGACTAGCGGGGCCTGGGGGGATTCAGTACTTC.

V and J are TRBV18 and TRBJ2-5; tentative D call: TRBD1 (6 bases). The germline V gene has CDR1 KGHSH and CDR2 LQKENI. The ends were cut back, 3 bases at V and 3 bases at J, with 11 bases in the middle. This CDR3 region has 14 residues. The CDR3 reads CASSPRDTEETQYF. The CDR3 DNA follows: TGTGCCAGCTCACCCCGGGACACCGAAGAGACCCAGTACTTC.

The V and J genes are TRBV3-1 (or the pseudogene TRBV3-2) and TRBJ2-3; possibly TRBD2 for D (5 bases). Germline assignment: CDR1 LGHDT and CDR2 YNNKEL (reference sequence). The length of the CDR3 is 12 residues. The V gene lost 10 bases and the J gene lost 2 bases, with 10 bases spanning the gap. The chain's CDR3 is CATSDFTDTQYF. CDR3 DNA: TGTGCCACATCGGACTTCACAGATACGCAGTATTTT.

Here the CDR3 reads CASKRTGSYNEQFF. The CDR3 DNA follows: TGTGCCAGCAAGCGGACAGGCTCCTACAATGAGCAGTTCTTC. The chain combines TRBV6-5 with TRBJ2-1; TRBD1 agrees at 7 bases. There are 14 residues in the CDR3. Germline CDR1 reads MNHEY; CDR2 reads SVGAGI. The ends lost 7 bases at V and 0 bases at J; junction bases unmatched: 3.

The J gene is TRBJ2-7, the V gene TRBV20-1; TRBD2 matches 9 bases. The J segment lost 2 bases and the V segment lost 3 bases, leaving 5 bases of the junction unmatched. From germline, CDR1 is DFQATT and CDR2 SNEGSKA (reference sequence). This CDR3 contains 14 residues. The CDR3, as DNA: TGCAGTGCTAGTTTCTCTAGCGGGGCCTACGAGCAGTACTTC. Amino acids: CSASFSSGAYEQYF.

This rearrangement joins TRBV27 to TRBJ1-6, with D possibly matching TRBD1 (5 bases). CDR3 length equals 13 residues. CDR1 is MNHEY and CDR2 is SMNVEV in the germline V gene (reference sequence). V was clipped by 5 bases and J by 5 bases, with 7 bases between them. CDR3 bases: TGTGCCAGCAGTGCGGGGCATAATTCACCCCTCCACTTT. As protein: CASSAGHNSPLHF.

The V gene is TRBV2, the J gene TRBJ1-5; D gene unclear. The CDR3 has 13 residues. Germline values: CDR1 SNHLY, CDR2 FYNNEI. V dropped 6 bases and J dropped 2 bases, with 8 bases sitting between them. CDR3 nucleotides: TGTGCCAGCAGGGCCTTTGGCAATCAGCCCCAGCATTTT. Translating gives CASRAFGNQPQHF.

The chain joins TRBV27 to TRBJ1-2, with D perhaps TRBD1 (6 bases). V gave up 6 bases and J gave up 6 bases, with 17 bases separating them. Germline-derived CDR1 and CDR2 are MNHEY and SMNVEV (reference sequence). The length of the CDR3 is 14 residues. The CDR3 DNA sequence: TGTGCCAGCAGCGACACAGGGTTTTGGAATGGCTACACCTTC. It translates to CASSDTGFWNGYTF.

In DNA, the CDR3 is TGTGCCAGCACTGATACAGGGGGTCGCACAGATACGCAGTATTTT. Amino acid sequence: CASTDTGGRTDTQYF. The V and J genes are TRBV11-2 and TRBJ2-3; the match to TRBD1 covers 8 bases. The J segment lost 1 base and the V segment lost 7 bases, leaving 7 bases of the junction unmatched. The CDR3 has 15 residues. Germline V CDR1 and CDR2: SGHAT, FQNNGV.

The chain couples TRBV21-1 to TRBJ2-5; the D call of TRBD2 is as the table states it, not checked on the DNA. TRBV21-1 is recorded as a pseudogene. The CDR3 has 16 residues. CDR3 loop: CASSKAWRVGEETQYF. The CDR3 DNA reads as TGTGCCAGCAGCAAAGCTTGGAGGGTTGGCGAAGAGACCCAGTACTTC.

The chain employs TRBV27 and TRBJ1-6, with 7 bases identical to TRBD1. Germline V gene sequence: CDR1 MNHEY, CDR2 SMNVEV (reference sequence). J gave up 6 bases and V 4 bases, and 6 bases lay outside the gene matches. The CDR3 is 15 residues long. Here the CDR3 reads CASSYGGTANSPLHF. The CDR3 DNA reads TGTGCCAGCAGTTACGGTGGGACAGCTAATTCACCCCTCCACTTT.

The chain couples TRBV28 to TRBJ2-3, with TRBD1 as a possible D gene (5 bases). The CDR3 covers 15 residues. Trimming removed 5 bases at V and 4 bases at J, with 16 bases between. Looked up from germline, CDR1 is MDHEN and CDR2 is SYDVKM. The CDR3 here is CASSPLDNRADTQYF. The DNA for the CDR3 is TGTGCCAGCAGTCCCCTGGACAATAGGGCAGATACGCAGTATTTT. Filled out from reference TRBV28 and TRBJ2-3, the complete variable domain reads DVKVTQSSRYLVKRTGEKVFLECVQDMDHENMFWYRQDPGLGLRLIYFSYDVKMKEKGDIPEGYSVSREKKERFSLILESASTNQTSMYLCASSPLDNRADTQYFGPGTRLTVL.

V usage is TRBV7-7 and J usage is TRBJ2-6; 9 bases agree with TRBD1. The CDR3 is 17 amino acids. CDR1 and CDR2 from the germline V gene are SSHAT and FNYEAQ (reference sequence). V shed 5 bases and J 0 bases; nucleotides not matched to a gene: 5. DNA for the CDR3: TGTGCCAGCAGCGCCGGGACAGGGTCCTCTGGGGCCAACGTCCTGACTTTC. Translation gives CASSAGTGSSGANVLTF.

Concerning this clone: This specimen includes other DNA sequences encoding the same CDR3. This chain joins TRBV2 and TRBJ2-7; the D is unclear. This CDR3 is 11 amino acids long. V was cut by 4 bases and J by 4 bases, with 5 bases left in between. CDR1 and CDR2 from the germline V gene are SNHLY and FYNNEI. The CDR3 reads CASSGQYEQYF. The CDR3, as DNA: TGTGCCAGCAGTGGCCAGTACGAGCAGTACTTC. Complete variable domain (other parts from reference TRBV2 and TRBJ2-7): EPEVTQTPSHQVTQMGQEVILRCVPISNHLYFYWYRQILGQKVEFLVSFYNNEISEKSEIFDDQFSVERPDGSNFTLKIRSTKLEDSAMYFCASSGQYEQYFGPGTRLTVT.

The CDR3 nucleotides read TGTGCCAGCAGCCAAGGCGACAGCAACTATGGCTACACCTTC. The encoded protein is CASSQGDSNYGYTF. V is TRBV7-9 and J is TRBJ1-2; D possibly corresponds to TRBD1 (5 bases). The V gene lost 5 bases and the J gene lost 2 bases, with 12 bases spanning the gap. This CDR3 comprises 14 residues. CDR1 and CDR2 from the germline V gene are SEHNR and FQNEAQ (reference sequence).